This is a list of T cell receptor beta chains from one sample in a study of control samples from healthy donors and cancer patients. Sequencing used immunoSEQ multiplex PCR; TCRdb keeps in-frame clones, though not all of them. The repertoire consists of fewer than 300,000 clones, with around 80% occurring once and the leading ten covering 13%. Sequenced: PBMCs. All receptors come from a woman aged 60-75 years with lung cancer. Each CDR3 is given with its conserved first and last residue. D genes are given only for firm matches. Clone size is stated in some rows and not others, as once, few, many or a class when expanded.

NA	NA	TRBJ2-6	TRBV5-1	CASSPPASSGANVLTF	TGCGCCAGCAGCCCGCCGGCTAGCTCTGGGGCCAACGTCCTGACTTTC
NA	NA	TRBJ1-1	TRBV7-9	CASSLGTPHLVMNTEAFF	TGTGCCAGCAGCTTAGGGACCCCGCATCTCGTTATGAACACTGAAGCTTTCTTT
NA	NA	TRBJ1-2	TRBV14	CASSQVDTHYGGYTF	TGTGCCAGCAGCCAAGTGGACACCCACTATGGTGGCTACACCTTC
NA	NA	TRBJ2-7	TRBV18	CASSPGGSRDYEQYF	TGTGCCAGCTCACCAGGGGGGAGCCGAGATTACGAGCAGTACTTC
NA	TRBD1	TRBJ1-4	TRBV7-8	CASSLGQGGATNEKLFF	TGTGCCAGCAGCTTAGGACAGGGGGGGGCAACTAATGAAAAACTGTTTTTT
NA	TRBD1	TRBJ2-4	TRBV28	CASSLLGTGGTKNIQYF	TGTGCCAGCAGTTTATTAGGGACAGGGGGGACCAAAAACATTCAGTACTTC
NA	TRBD1	TRBJ1-1	TRBV5-1	CASSRDRSNTEAFF	TGCGCCAGCAGCCGGGACAGATCGAACACTGAAGCTTTCTTT
NA	NA	TRBJ1-3	TRBV3-1/TRBV3-2	CASSPNLQGFIGNTIYF	TGTGCCAGCAGCCCTAACTTACAGGGATTTATTGGAAACACCATATATTTT
few	NA	TRBJ1-4	TRBV19	CASSPGLRDNEKLFF	TGTGCCAGTAGTCCGGGACTCCGCGATAATGAAAAACTGTTTTTT
NA	NA	TRBJ2-7	TRBV7-2	CASSLDRTPSYEQYF	TGTGCCAGCAGCTTAGATCGGACGCCCTCCTACGAGCAGTACTTC
NA	NA	TRBJ2-2	TRBV11-2	CASSRVHGTGELFF	TGTGCCAGCAGCAGAGTCCACGGGACCGGGGAGCTGTTTTTT
NA	NA	TRBJ2-5	TRBV3-1/TRBV3-2	CASSKGLQETQYF	TGTGCCAGCAGCAAAGGGTTGCAAGAGACCCAGTACTTC
NA	TRBD2	TRBJ2-1	TRBV5-1	CASSSLAEGNEQFF	TGCGCCAGCAGCTCACTAGCGGAGGGCAATGAGCAGTTCTTC
once	NA	TRBJ1-1	TRBV2	CASSFYGQNTEAFF	TGTGCCAGCTCATTCTACGGACAGAACACTGAAGCTTTCTTT
NA	NA	TRBJ1-1	TRBV15	CATSRGLPFTEAFF	TGTGCCACCAGCAGAGGTCTACCCTTCACTGAAGCTTTCTTT
NA	NA	TRBJ1-5	TRBV18	CASSATGQTGQPQHF	TGTGCCAGCTCAGCGACGGGGCAGACGGGTCAGCCCCAGCATTTT
NA	TRBD2	TRBJ2-3	TRBV20-1	CSASGAGGLSGTDTQYF	TGCAGTGCTAGTGGGGCGGGAGGGCTAAGCGGCACAGATACGCAGTATTTT
NA	NA	TRBJ2-7	TRBV11-2	CASSLGGPEQYF	TGTGCCAGCAGCTTAGGAGGGCCCGAGCAGTACTTC
NA	NA	TRBJ1-2	TRBV5-4	CASSLGGDAYGYTF	TGTGCCAGCAGCTTGGGCGGGGACGCCTATGGCTACACCTTC
NA	NA	TRBJ1-4	TRBV2	CASARGVNEKLFF	TGTGCCAGCGCGCGGGGCGTTAATGAAAAACTGTTTTTT
NA	NA	TRBJ2-3	TRBV4-2	CASSQDRVGTDTQYF	TGTGCCAGCAGCCAAGACAGGGTAGGAACAGATACGCAGTATTTT
NA	TRBD1	TRBJ2-1	TRBV5-1	CASSLTGENYNEQFF	TGCGCCAGCAGCTTGACAGGGGAGAACTACAATGAGCAGTTCTTC
NA	NA	TRBJ1-1	TRBV9	CASSVVSGTEAFF	TGTGCCAGCAGCGTAGTAAGTGGCACTGAAGCTTTCTTT